This TCR beta chain originates from a study of regulatory T cells in long-lasting Graves disease. Study-wide results and caveats: Among the persistent patients, fewer than 3,000 public clonotypes were shared, more than the approximately 970 shared among new patients.

Combining iRepertoire HTBI primers with Arm-PCR of CDR3 regions, the authors built TCR beta libraries. Per the original methods: The study identified 50 to 70 TRBV and more than 11 TRBJ segments across samples. From the multiplex PCR reads, TCRdb called clonotypes with MiXCR, one entry per CDR3 protein. The V and J calls here are based on TCRdb, not the publication. Here the sample spans some 370,000 distinct CDR3 sequences, about an eighth being singletons. Time point denoted: newly diagnosed GD, antithyroid drugs for less than 3 months. The authors made the TCR library using RNA they extracted from PBMCs. V lost 1 base, J lost 7 bases, and 11 bases lay in between. This CDR3 has 14 residues. Per germline, CDR1 SGHTA and CDR2 FQGNSA. This clonotype was counted at least ten times. What it binds is not known. In addition, the sample was reused for a study of T cells in Graves' hyperthyroidism and ophthalmopathy. From that second work: TCR CDR3 underwent first-round RT-PCR with the HTBI primer set.

This clonotype was obtained from a woman aged 18-29 years with Graves disease. The chain carries TRBV7-2 and TRBJ2-4; the D is unclear. The sequencing here drew on peripheral blood mononuclear cells (PBMCs), taken at new diagnosis, from a patient treated with antithyroid drugs. The CDR3 region has the DNA TGTGCCAGCAGCTTAGATACTGTGGTTAACATTCAGTACTTC. Its translation is CASSLDTVVNIQYF. The full variable domain, its missing parts supplied by reference TRBV7-2 and TRBJ2-4, is GAGVSQSPSNKVTEKGKDVELRCDPISGHTALYWYRQSLGQGLEFLIYFQGNSAPDKSGLPSDRFSAERTGGSVSTLTIQRTQQEDSAVYLCASSLDTVVNIQYFGAGTRLSVL.